This T cell receptor (beta chain) was sequenced during a study of CD8 T cells in ankylosing spondylitis. Study-wide results and caveats: Clones linked to disease, bearing a CD8+ phenotype, were relatively rare in peripheral blood. Roughly eight highly homologous variants made up a TCR beta motif that seemed to typify ankylosing spondylitis blood.

Each CDR3 protein gets one entry after TCRdb re-called the 5' RACE reads with MiXCR. The sample records some 400,000 distinct CDR3 sequences, 20% to 25% being singletons. This CDR3 is built from 16 residues. Germline-derived CDR1 and CDR2 are MGHRA and YSYEKL. The V end was cut by 0 bases, the J end by 6 bases, with 12 bases between. This clonotype was observed a few times. Its specificity is not known. V gene TRBV4-1 combines with J gene TRBJ1-6, with D possibly being TRBD1 (6 bases). The sample taken for sequencing was blood, either unsorted or a sorted T cell fraction (not recorded which). The source is a male donor with ankylosing spondylitis. The CDR3 DNA is TGCGCCAGCAGCCAAGATCGGGGGGCGAGTAATTCACCCCTCCACTTT. Protein sequence: CASSQDRGASNSPLHF.